These T cell receptor beta chains were read from a single sample in a study of shared clonotypes between healthy human individuals. Profiling relied on immunoSEQ multiplex PCR, and the TCRdb table lists in-frame clones only, not all of them. The table includes about 980,000 clones, around 80% detected once. The sample comprised memory CD4+ T cells sorted from blood. The receptors come from a man younger than 35 in good health. Each CDR3 is given with its conserved first and last residue. The D gene is left open where the match is weak. Size is stated for part of the rows, as once, few or many counts, or as a class when the clone is expanded.

TRBJ1-6,-,-,TRBV5-1,TGCGCCAGCAGCTTGGACACAGCGGATTCACCCCTCCACTTT,CASSLDTADSPLHF
TRBJ1-4,-,-,TRBV28,TGTGCCAGCACCGGCCCGCAGGAAAAACTGTTTTTT,CASTGPQEKLFF
TRBJ1-2,-,-,TRBV19,TGTGCCAGTAGTATAGTTAAGGTTTCGGCTAACTATGGCTACACCTTC,CASSIVKVSANYGYTF
TRBJ1-5,TRBD1,-,TRBV6-1,TGTGCCAGCAGTGAGAAGCGACAGGGGGTTCGCAATCAGCCCCAGCATTTT,CASSEKRQGVRNQPQHF
TRBJ1-1,-,few,TRBV2,TGTGCCAGCAGTGAAGCTGGAGGGGGAGTCACTGAAGCTTTCTTT,CASSEAGGGVTEAFF
TRBJ2-1,-,many,TRBV12-5,TGTGCTAGTGGTGAGGGGCAGGTGGACTACAATGAGCAGTTCTTC,CASGEGQVDYNEQFF
TRBJ2-7,-,once,TRBV27,TGTGCCAGCAGCCGCCTACCCGGGGAGCAGTACTTC,CASSRLPGEQYF
TRBJ2-7,TRBD1,-,TRBV18,TGTGCCAGCTCATTCAGGGGGCGCACCTACGAGCAGTACTTC,CASSFRGRTYEQYF
TRBJ1-1,TRBD1,-,TRBV28,TGTGCCAGCAGTTCCACGGGACAGATGACTGAAGCTTTCTTT,CASSSTGQMTEAFF
TRBJ1-1,-,-,TRBV7-8,TGTGCCAGCAGGATTGGCAGTTACACTGAAGCTTTCTTT,CASRIGSYTEAFF
TRBJ2-1,-,-,TRBV20-1,TGCAGTGCTAGAGATTACGGTGAGCAGTTCTTC,CSARDYGEQFF
TRBJ1-6,TRBD1,-,TRBV11-2,TGTGCCAGCAGCTATGGAACCACAGGGGGCGCAGGAACTTCACCCCTCCACTTT,CASSYGTTGGAGTSPLHF
TRBJ2-7,TRBD1,-,TRBV28,TGTGCCAGCAGTTTACCCCGGGACAGGGACCTCTACGAGCAGTACTTC,CASSLPRDRDLYEQYF
TRBJ1-6,-,-,TRBV5-3,TGTGCCAGAAGGTCTTCAGAACTTACTCTTAGCTCCTATAATTCACCCCTCCACTTT,CARRSSELTLSSYNSPLHF
TRBJ2-7,TRBD1,-,TRBV7-8,TGTGCCAGCAGCACGATACAGGGGAGTTTGGGCTACGAGCAGTACTTC,CASSTIQGSLGYEQYF
TRBJ1-1,-,few,TRBV19,TGTGCCACTAGACAGCTACTTGAAGCTTTCTTT,CATRQLLEAFF
TRBJ2-1,-,-,TRBV14,TGTGCCAGCAGCCTCTCGAATGAGCAGTTCTTC,CASSLSNEQFF
TRBJ1-2,-,-,TRBV25-1,TGTGCCAGCAGTGAAGGGGCATCCTATGGCTACACCTTC,CASSEGASYGYTF
TRBJ2-3,-,-,TRBV6-6,TGTGCCAGCAGTTACTCGCTGGATACGCAGTATTTT,CASSYSLDTQYF
TRBJ1-1,-,-,TRBV7-9,TGTGCCAGCAGCTTATCAGCACTTAACACTGAAGCTTTCTTT,CASSLSALNTEAFF
TRBJ2-5,TRBD2,-,TRBV15,TGTGCCACCAGCAGAGCTGGCGGGGGGGCAGGAGAGACCCAGTACTTC,CATSRAGGGAGETQYF
TRBJ1-6,-,-,TRBV30,TGTGCCTGGAACGGGGAGAATCTTAATTCACCCCTCCACTTT,CAWNGENLNSPLHF
TRBJ1-4,-,once,TRBV6-5,TGTGCCAGCAGTTACGAGTTGGCTGGAGAAAAACTGTTTTTT,CASSYELAGEKLFF
TRBJ1-2,-,once,TRBV6-1,TGTGCCAGCACCCGGGTGTCGGCGAACTATGGCTACACCTTC,CASTRVSANYGYTF
TRBJ2-7,-,-,TRBV19,TGTGCCAGTAGTACCCCGGGGTACTCCTACGAGCAGTACTTC,CASSTPGYSYEQYF
TRBJ2-3,-,-,TRBV11-3,TGTGCCAGCAGCTTAGGGGCTTACAGCACAGATACGCAGTATTTT,CASSLGAYSTDTQYF
TRBJ2-4,-,-,TRBV6-1,TGTGCCAGCAGTGAATGGCAGGGGTGGTATCAGTACTTC,CASSEWQGWYQYF
TRBJ2-3,-,-,TRBV18,TGTGCCAGCTCACTAAGGGGAGATACGCAGTATTTT,CASSLRGDTQYF
TRBJ2-3,-,-,TRBV29-1,TGCAGCGTCCGGGGTCCGGGGCACACGGATACGCAGTATTTT,CSVRGPGHTDTQYF
TRBJ2-2,TRBD2,-,TRBV5-6,TGTGCCAGCAGCTTGCGGCTAGCGGGGCCCTCTGGCGGGGAGCTGTTTTTT,CASSLRLAGPSGGELFF
TRBJ2-7,-,few,TRBV7-2,TGTGCCAGCAGCTCTCGACTGATTACCTACGAGCAGTACTTC,CASSSRLITYEQYF
TRBJ2-7,TRBD1,-,TRBV27,TGTGCCAGCAGTTTGCGGGACAGGGGCGTGTACGAGCAGTACTTC,CASSLRDRGVYEQYF
TRBJ2-1,-,-,TRBV9,TGTGCCAGCAGCGTAGCGGGAGATCCCTACAATGAGCAGTTCTTC,CASSVAGDPYNEQFF
TRBJ2-7,-,-,TRBV7-9,TGTGCCAGCAGTACCACGGGACAACGACCCTACGAGCAGTACTTC,CASSTTGQRPYEQYF
TRBJ2-5,TRBD2,-,TRBV5-6,TGTGCCAGCAGCTTCGGACTAGCGGGAGGTGGACGGGAGACCCAGTACTTC,CASSFGLAGGGRETQYF
TRBJ2-3,-,few,TRBV7-8,TGTGCCAGCAGCTCCTTATTTAGAACAGATACGCAGTATTTT,CASSSLFRTDTQYF
TRBJ1-4,-,-,TRBV19,TGTGCCAGTAGACGGGCCCCCCTTAATGAAAAACTGTTTTTT,CASRRAPLNEKLFF
TRBJ1-6,TRBD1,-,TRBV7-9,TGTGCCAGCAGACCTACAGGGGAGTATAATTCACCCCTCCACTTT,CASRPTGEYNSPLHF
TRBJ2-1,-,-,TRBV4-3,TGCGCCAGCAGCCAAGACCGGGACTTCTACAATGAGCAGTTCTTC,CASSQDRDFYNEQFF
TRBJ2-3,-,-,TRBV7-2,TGTGCCAGCAGCTTAATGGGCACCTCAGATACGCAGTATTTT,CASSLMGTSDTQYF
TRBJ1-5,-,-,TRBV28,TGTGCCAGCAGAGTATCGACAGTTTCCAATCAGCCCCAGCATTTT,CASRVSTVSNQPQHF
TRBJ1-1,-,-,TRBV21-1,TGTGCCAGCACCGGCTTACTCGGGAGCACTGAAGCTTTCTTT,CASTGLLGSTEAFF
TRBJ2-7,-,-,TRBV2,TGTGCCAGCGGAAACGGACGGACCTACGAGCAGTACTTC,CASGNGRTYEQYF
TRBJ2-1,TRBD2,-,TRBV4-1,TGCGCCAGCAGCCAAGGGCCTAGCGGGACCTACAATGAGCAGTTCTTC,CASSQGPSGTYNEQFF
TRBJ2-2,-,-,TRBV7-2,TGTGCCAGCAGCTCGCTCCTCACCGGGGAGCTGTTTTTT,CASSSLLTGELFF
TRBJ2-6,-,-,TRBV28,TGTGCCAGCTGTGTGTACTCTGGGGCCAACGTCCTGACTTTC,CASCVYSGANVLTF
TRBJ1-4,TRBD1,-,TRBV6-1,TGTGCCAGCAGCGGACAGGGAGTGTCGGAAAAACTGTTTTTT,CASSGQGVSEKLFF
TRBJ2-5,-,-,TRBV2,TGTGCCAGCAGTGGCATAGTCGCTCAAGAGACCCAGTACTTC,CASSGIVAQETQYF
TRBJ1-2,TRBD1,few,TRBV2,TGTGCCAGCAGTGGACAGGGAAACTATGGCTACACCTTC,CASSGQGNYGYTF
TRBJ2-1,-,-,TRBV21-1,TGTGCCGGGGACAGTTACAATGAGCAGTTCTTC,CAGDSYNEQFF
TRBJ2-1,TRBD2,-,TRBV15,TGTGCCACCAGCAGAGACACAGCGGGAAAGCGCAATGAGCAGTTCTTC,CATSRDTAGKRNEQFF
TRBJ2-5,-,-,TRBV5-4,TGTGCCAGCAGCTTGAAGGGGCCTGGGAGAGAGACCCAGTACTTC,CASSLKGPGRETQYF